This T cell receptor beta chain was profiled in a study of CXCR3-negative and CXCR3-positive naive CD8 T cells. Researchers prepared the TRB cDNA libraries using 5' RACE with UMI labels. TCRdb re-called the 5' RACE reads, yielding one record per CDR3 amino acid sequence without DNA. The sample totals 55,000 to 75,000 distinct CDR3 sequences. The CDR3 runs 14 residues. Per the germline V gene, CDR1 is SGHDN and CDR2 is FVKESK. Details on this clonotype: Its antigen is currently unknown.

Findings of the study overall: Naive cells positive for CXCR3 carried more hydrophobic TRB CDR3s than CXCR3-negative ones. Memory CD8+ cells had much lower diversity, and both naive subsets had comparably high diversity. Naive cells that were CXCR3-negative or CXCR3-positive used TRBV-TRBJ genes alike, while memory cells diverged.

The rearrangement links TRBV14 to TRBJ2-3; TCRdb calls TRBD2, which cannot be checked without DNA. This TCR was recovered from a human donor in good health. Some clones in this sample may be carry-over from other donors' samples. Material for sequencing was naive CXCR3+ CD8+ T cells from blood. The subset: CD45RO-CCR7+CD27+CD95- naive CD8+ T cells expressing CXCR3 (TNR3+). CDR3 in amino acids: CASSQGSGWDTQYF. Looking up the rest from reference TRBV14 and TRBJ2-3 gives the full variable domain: EAGVTQFPSHSVIEKGQTVTLRCDPISGHDNLYWYRRVMGKEIKFLLHFVKESKQDESGMPNNRFLAERTGGTYSTLKVQPAELEDSGVYFCASSQGSGWDTQYFGPGTRLTVL.